This record concerns one T cell receptor beta chain sequence. The data are from a study of blood T cell repertoires in COVID-19. Study-wide background: Acute and convalescent COVID-19 samples came from the United States, Italy and Spain. From T cells, B-cell-depleted T cells, or PBMCs came the material, which was cDNA or gDNA.

In the source study's methods: Reference gene primer amplification yielded estimated nucleated cell counts. Using immunoSEQ multiplex PCR, the repertoire was profiled, and TCRdb retains in-frame clones only, with some absent. V, J and clone size derive from that table, while D and trimming were established from the DNA sequence. The sample records some 46,000 clones, approximately 80% being singletons. The sample taken for sequencing was peripheral blood. The receptor was derived from a woman aged 55-69 years with acute or convalescent COVID-19.

The CDR3 DNA is TGTGCCAGTAGATCCGACCGACAGGGCTTCTATGGCTACACCTTC. Protein product: CASRSDRQGFYGYTF. The chain carries TRBV19 and TRBJ1-2; TRBD1 matches at 7 bases. The CDR3 sequence is 15 residues long. J gave up 4 bases and V 6 bases, and 11 bases lay outside the gene matches. Germline V lookup: CDR1 LNHDA, CDR2 SQIVND (reference sequence).